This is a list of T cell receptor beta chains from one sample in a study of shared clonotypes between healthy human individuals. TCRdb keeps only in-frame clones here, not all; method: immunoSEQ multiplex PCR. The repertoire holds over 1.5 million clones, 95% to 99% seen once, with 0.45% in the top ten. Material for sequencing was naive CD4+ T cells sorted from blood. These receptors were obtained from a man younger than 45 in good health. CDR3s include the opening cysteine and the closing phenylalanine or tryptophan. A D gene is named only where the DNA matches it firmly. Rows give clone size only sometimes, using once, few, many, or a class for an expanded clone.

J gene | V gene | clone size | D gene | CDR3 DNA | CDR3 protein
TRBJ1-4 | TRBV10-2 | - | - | TGCGCCAGCAGTCGGAAGAATGAAAAACTGTTTTTT | CASSRKNEKLFF
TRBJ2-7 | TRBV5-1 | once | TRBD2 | TGCGCCAGCAGCTTGGGACTAGCGAGGATAAACTACGAGCAGTACTTC | CASSLGLARINYEQYF
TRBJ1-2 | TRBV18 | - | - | TGTGCCAGCTCACCGAGGGAAAGTCATCGGGGCTACACCTTC | CASSPRESHRGYTF
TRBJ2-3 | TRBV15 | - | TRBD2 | TGTGCCACCGTTAGCGGGAGGAGGACAGATACGCAGTATTTT | CATVSGRRTDTQYF
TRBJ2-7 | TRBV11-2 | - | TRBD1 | TGTGCCAGCAGCTTCCGGTTGGGACAGGGAGCAGGAGACGAGCAGTACTTC | CASSFRLGQGAGDEQYF
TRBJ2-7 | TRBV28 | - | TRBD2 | TGTGCCAGCAGTTTTTTAGCGGGAGTGGGCGAGCAGTACTTC | CASSFLAGVGEQYF
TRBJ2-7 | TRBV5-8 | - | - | TGTGCCAGCAGCTACAGCCGACAGTCCTACGAGCAGTACTTC | CASSYSRQSYEQYF
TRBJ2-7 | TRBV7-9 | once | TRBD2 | TGTGCCAGCAGCTCCGAGGGCCTAGCGGGCCCCTACGAGCAGTACTTC | CASSSEGLAGPYEQYF
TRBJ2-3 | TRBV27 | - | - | TGTGCCAGCAGTTTTAGGTCCTCTAGCACAGATACGCAGTATTTT | CASSFRSSSTDTQYF
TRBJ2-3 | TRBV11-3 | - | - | TGTGCCAGCAGCTTTACAGCCACAGATACGCAGTATTTT | CASSFTATDTQYF
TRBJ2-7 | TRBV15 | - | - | TGTGCCACCAGCAGGGACCTTGGGGGACCCTACGAGCAGTACTTC | CATSRDLGGPYEQYF
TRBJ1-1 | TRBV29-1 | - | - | TGCAGCGTTCCTACGGAGAACACTGAAGCTTTCTTT | CSVPTENTEAFF
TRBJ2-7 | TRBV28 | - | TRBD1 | TGTGCCAGCATCGATTCCGGGACAGGGTTCTCCGAGCAGTACTTC | CASIDSGTGFSEQYF
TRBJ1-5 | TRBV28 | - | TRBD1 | TGTGCCAGCAGTTCAAACAGGGGGTTAAATCAGCCCCAGCATTTT | CASSSNRGLNQPQHF
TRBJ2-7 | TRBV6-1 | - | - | TGTGCCAGCAGTGAAGCGGGAGACTTGGGGGAGCAGTACTTC | CASSEAGDLGEQYF
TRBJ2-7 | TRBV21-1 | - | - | TGTGCCAGCACCATACGCACAAAATTATCCGAAGGAGCCGGCCGGGACAGGTCCTACGAGCAGTACTTC | CASTIRTKLSEGAGRDRSYEQYF
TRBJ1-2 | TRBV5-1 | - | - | TGCGCCAGCAGCTTGGAGACCCGCAGGTATGGCTACACCTTC | CASSLETRRYGYTF
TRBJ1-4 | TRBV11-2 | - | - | TGTGCCAGCAGCCCCGGGAGATACAGGGAACTGTTTTTT | CASSPGRYRELFF
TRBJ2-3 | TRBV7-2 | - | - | TGTGCCAGCAGGGAATCAAGCACAGATACGCAGTATTTT | CASRESSTDTQYF
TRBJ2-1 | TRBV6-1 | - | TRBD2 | TGTGCCAGCAGTCCCCTTAGTGGGAGGGCCCATGAGCAGTTCTTC | CASSPLSGRAHEQFF
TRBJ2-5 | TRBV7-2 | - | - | TGTGCCAGCAGCTTAGTCGCGGGAAAGGAGACCCAGTACTTC | CASSLVAGKETQYF
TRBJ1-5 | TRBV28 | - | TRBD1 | TGTGCCAGCAGTTTTACCACAGGGGGTTATACACCCGATCAGCCCCAGCATTTT | CASSFTTGGYTPDQPQHF
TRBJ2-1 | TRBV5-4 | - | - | TGTGCCAGCAGCTCCCGAGAGGGCCTATACAATGAGCAGTTCTTC | CASSSREGLYNEQFF
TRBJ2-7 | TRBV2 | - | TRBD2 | TGTGCCAGCAGTGAGGTGTGGGCCCTAGCGGGAAGGAACGAGCAGTACTTC | CASSEVWALAGRNEQYF
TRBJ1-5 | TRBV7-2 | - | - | TGTGCCAGCAGCAGGGGATCGGAGCCCCAGCATTTT | CASSRGSEPQHF
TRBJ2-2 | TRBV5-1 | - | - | TGCGCCAGCAGGGAGGGACAGATAAACACCGGGGAGCTGTTTTTT | CASREGQINTGELFF
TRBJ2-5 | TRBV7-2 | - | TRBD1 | TGTGCCAGCAGCCCAGGGGGTAACCAAGAGACCCAGTACTTC | CASSPGGNQETQYF